In this sample, the clone carrying this T cell receptor beta chain turned up a few times. Its antigen remains unidentified. The data belong to a study of T-cell memory formation after mild COVID-19. Study results and limitations: Detection of some responders pre-infection suggested pre-existing cross-reactive memory T cells participated. Mainly CM and EM harbored the contracting CD4+ clones; mainly EMRA harbored the CD8+ ones.

One entry per CDR3 protein, called by TCRdb with MiXCR from the 5' RACE reads. There are more than 300,000 distinct CDR3 sequences in the sample; around 15% occur only once, and 22% lies in the top ten. There are 14 residues in the CDR3. In germline, CDR1 is SGHTA, CDR2 FQGNSA. V shed 2 bases and J shed 10 bases, with 17 bases lying between them. Sequenced sample: PBMCs or a T cell subset sorted from them (not recorded which). The chain has TRBV7-2 and TRBJ1-2; D unclear. This TCR was sampled from a man younger than 30 who had mild COVID-19 (a few samples of this study predate the infection). Cell type and time point are not known. In nucleotides, the CDR3 is TGTGCCAGCAGCTTATTCGAATCGGGTCCTACCTACACCTTC. As protein: CASSLFESGPTYTF. Drawing the rest from reference TRBV7-2 and TRBJ1-2, the complete variable domain is GAGVSQSPSNKVTEKGKDVELRCDPISGHTALYWYRQSLGQGLEFLIYFQGNSAPDKSGLPSDRFSAERTGGSVSTLTIQRTQQEDSAVYLCASSLFESGPTYTFGSGTRLTVV.